This TCR beta chain was captured by sequencing in a study of blood T cell repertoires in COVID-19. The CDR3 has 12 residues. The germline gives CDR1 SGHDT, CDR2 YYEEEE. V shed 4 bases, J shed 9 bases, and the junction held 2 bases outside the gene matches. TCRdb keeps only in-frame clones here, not all; method: immunoSEQ multiplex PCR. The repertoire holds over 200,000 clones, with approximately 88% as singletons. Specimen: PBMCs or T cells enriched from blood (not recorded which). The chain employs TRBV5-6 and TRBJ1-3, with 9 bases matching TRBD1. The clonotype comes from a woman between 25 and 40 years old who had been exposed to COVID-19. CDR3 amino acids: CASSGTGTTIYF. CDR3 nucleotide sequence: TGTGCCAGCAGCGGGACAGGGACCACCATATATTTT.